Included here is one T cell receptor (beta chain) sequence, with context. Only a few counts were recorded for this clonotype. Its antigen remains unidentified. Nothing much larger sits one base from this clone, and base qualities are not available. The data derive from a study of T-cell reconstitution after alpha-beta-depleted transplantation in children (dated by TCRdb to the mid-2010s). Turning to the overall study: Using TCR repertoire profiling, the study followed T-cell immune reconstitution in a quantitative way in children after TCRalphabeta/CD19-depleted allogeneic hematopoietic cell transplantation. General study outcomes and caveats: In some patients, the high TCRbeta diversity seen at day 60 was put down to recipient T cells and intrathymic progenitors that had survived conditioning. The apparently early recovery of alphabetaT-cell counts about two months after transplant reportedly depended on only several hundred rapidly expanded clones that came from non-depleted graft cells. Hyperexpanded clone frequencies declined over subsequent months; after one year, T-cell counts and TCRbeta diversity were mostly attributed to newly produced T cells.

V gives up 7 bases and J gives up 2 bases, and the segment between their germline ends measures 17 bases. The CDR3 covers 15 residues, taking in both the cysteine and the phenylalanine. Only the CDR3 part of the read is kept: 45 bases, read in frame from the first base. In the germline V gene (reference sequence), CDR1 corresponds to LNHDA and CDR2 to SQIVND. Library preparation used PCR. Sequencer: Illumina HiSeq 2500. TCR libraries were prepared with molecular barcoding, using unique molecular identifiers to normalize TCRbeta repertoire quantification. The public sequencing data were trimmed at Q25 with fastp and processed into clonotypes with MiXCR by TCRdb, which kept only in-frame beta chains. One record per CDR3 amino acid sequence lists the most common genes and DNA. The sample yields more than 400,000 distinct CDR3 sequences; 9.5% to 12% were counted once. Of the sample, 11% to 15% is held by the ten largest clones.

The sample's treatment or condition label, in plain terms: allogeneic hematopoietic cell transplantation with graft depleted of TCRalphabeta T cells and CD19 B cells. The transplant recipients were children given TCRalphabeta/CD19-depleted allogeneic hematopoietic cell grafts. This receptor was taken from a female patient aged 2 to 10 who had a stem cell transplant for aplastic anemia, so the T cells may come from the graft donor. The sequences come from PBMCs, mostly from graft donor cells, collected 180 days after TCRalphabeta/CD19-depleted stem cell transplant. This chain joins TRBV19 to TRBJ1-1; a confident D gene designation cannot be given. The CDR3 loop reads CASTSTIATNTEAFF. The nucleotides are TGTGCCAGTACCTCGACCATCGCGACTAACACTGAAGCTTTCTTT.